In this sample, the clone carrying this T cell receptor (beta chain) turned up a few times. Its specificity is unknown. It was healthy bone marrow donors who served as donors. This sample is drawn from a study of cytomegalovirus exposure and HLA in healthy donors. Overall study results and limits: Both high specificity and high sensitivity reportedly marked the classifier's diagnosis of cytomegalovirus status.

The study ran its PCR with 60 Vbeta and 13 Jbeta primers. Clones were read by immunoSEQ multiplex PCR, and TCRdb kept only the in-frame ones, dropping some. Of 99,000 or so clones in the sample, around 78% are singletons; the top ten hold about 5%. The CDR3 loop spans 14 amino acids. V shed 5 bases and J shed 5 bases, with 16 bases lying between them. Germline CDR1 LNHDA, CDR2 SQIVND (reference sequence). The chain has TRBV19 and TRBJ2-7; D may be TRBD1 (6 bases). The source material was PBMCs. This sequence originates from a male donor in good health and CMV-seronegative. The CDR3: CASSFQGKVDEQYF. The CDR3 DNA sequence: TGTGCCAGTAGTTTCCAGGGGAAAGTCGACGAGCAGTACTTC.